This T cell receptor (beta chain) originates from a study of graft-versus-host responses after intestinal transplantation. Whole-study findings and limits: High graft-versus-host to host-versus-graft clonal ratios were found in allografts of patients who had graft-donor T cell macrochimerism. An association linked early post-transplant HvG declines with peak circulating GvH clone levels. Some GvH clones appeared in ileal mucosa or blood before recipient bone marrow.

The CDR3 contains 13 residues. In germline, CDR1 is SSHAT, CDR2 FNYEAQ (reference sequence). V was clipped by 11 bases and J by 8 bases; unmatched bases: 11. Repertoires were generated with immunoSEQ multiplex PCR, while TCRdb's copy carries only in-frame clones and drops some. The sample carries 6,000 to 8,500 clones, roughly 33% recorded once. Specimen: alloreactive CD4+ T cells from a mixed lymphocyte reaction culture, collected before transplantation. Subset denoted: CFSE-low proliferating T cells sorted from roughly 6-day pre-transplant mixed lymphocyte reaction (GvH or HvG direction). The chain employs TRBV7-7 and TRBJ1-4; 7 nucleotides align to TRBD1. The source is a human patient who was an organ donor for intestinal transplantation. The CDR3 loop reads CAVRRGNREKLFF. In DNA, the CDR3 is TGTGCCGTCCGCAGGGGGAATCGAGAAAAACTGTTTTTT.